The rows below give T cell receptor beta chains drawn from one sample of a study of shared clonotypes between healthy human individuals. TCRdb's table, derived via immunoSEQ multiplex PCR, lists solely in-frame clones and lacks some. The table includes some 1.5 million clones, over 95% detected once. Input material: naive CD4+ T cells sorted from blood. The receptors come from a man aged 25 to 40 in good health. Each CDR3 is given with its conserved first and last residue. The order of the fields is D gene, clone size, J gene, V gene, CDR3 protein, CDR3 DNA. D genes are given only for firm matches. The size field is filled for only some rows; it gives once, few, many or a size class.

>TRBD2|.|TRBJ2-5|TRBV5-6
CATTSVKNQETQYF
TGTGCCACAACTAGCGTAAAGAACCAAGAGACCCAGTACTTC
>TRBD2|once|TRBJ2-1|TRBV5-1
CASSLFASGSSYNEQFF
TGCGCCAGCAGCTTGTTCGCTAGCGGGAGTTCTTACAATGAGCAGTTCTTC
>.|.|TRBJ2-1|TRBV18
CASSPQRGEQPGSEQFF
TGTGCCAGCTCACCACAAAGAGGCGAGCAACCCGGCAGTGAGCAGTTCTTC
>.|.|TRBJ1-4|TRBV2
CASSEGGEKLFF
TGTGCCAGCAGTGAGGGGGGGGAAAAACTGTTTTTT
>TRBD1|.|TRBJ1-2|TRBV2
CASSDQGAGGYTF
TGTGCCAGCAGTGACCAGGGGGCGGGAGGCTACACCTTC
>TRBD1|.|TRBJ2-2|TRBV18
CASSPVAGTGGASDTGELFF
TGTGCCAGCTCACCTGTCGCCGGGACAGGGGGCGCATCCGACACCGGGGAGCTGTTTTTT
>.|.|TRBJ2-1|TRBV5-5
CASSLLDLSSYNEQFF
TGTGCCAGCAGCTTATTGGACTTGAGCTCCTACAATGAGCAGTTCTTC
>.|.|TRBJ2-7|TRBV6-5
CASSYHGLLPYEQYF
TGTGCCAGCAGTTACCATGGACTACTACCTTACGAGCAGTACTTC
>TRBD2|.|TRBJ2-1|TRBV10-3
CAIRGTSGRNEQFF
TGTGCCATAAGGGGGACTAGCGGGAGAAATGAGCAGTTCTTC
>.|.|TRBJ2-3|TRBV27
CASRGSADTQYF
TGTGCCAGCCGGGGGTCCGCAGATACGCAGTATTTT
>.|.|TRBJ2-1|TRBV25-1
CASRGTPVRQFF
TGTGCCAGCAGAGGGACGCCCGTGAGGCAGTTCTTC
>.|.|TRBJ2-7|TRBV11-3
CASSLGPSEVEQYF
TGTGCCAGCAGCTTAGGGCCTTCGGAGGTAGAGCAGTACTTC
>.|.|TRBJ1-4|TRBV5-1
CASSRKGVDEKLFF
TGCGCCAGCAGCCGAAAGGGGGTAGATGAAAAACTGTTTTTT
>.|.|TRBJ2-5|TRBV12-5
CASGPGIGRQETQYF
TGTGCTAGTGGTCCGGGGATTGGACGCCAAGAGACCCAGTACTTC
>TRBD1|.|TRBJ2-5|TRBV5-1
CASSSGTGGAVTQYF
TGCGCCAGCAGCTCCGGGACAGGGGGCGCGGTGACCCAGTACTTC
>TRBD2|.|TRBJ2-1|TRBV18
CASSPVAGTSGDNEQFF
TGTGCCAGCTCACCAGTGGCTGGGACTAGCGGAGACAATGAGCAGTTCTTC
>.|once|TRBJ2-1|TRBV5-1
CASSLGTFTYEQFF
TGCGCCAGCAGCTTGGGGACTTTCACCTATGAGCAGTTCTTC
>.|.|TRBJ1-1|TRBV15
CATSRVWESNTEAFF
TGTGCCACCAGCAGAGTTTGGGAATCGAACACTGAAGCTTTCTTT
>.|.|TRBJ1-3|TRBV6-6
CASTSPGRSGNTIYF
TGTGCCAGCACCTCCCCTGGGCGCTCTGGAAACACCATATATTTT
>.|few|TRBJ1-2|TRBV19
CASSPTGLGYTF
TGTGCCAGTAGCCCTACAGGCCTGGGCTACACCTTC
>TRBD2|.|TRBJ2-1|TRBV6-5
CASSLTSFSYNEQFF
TGTGCCAGCAGTCTGACTAGCTTCTCCTACAATGAGCAGTTCTTC
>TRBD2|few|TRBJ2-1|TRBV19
CASSIPGGPLNEQFF
TGTGCCAGTAGTATACCGGGAGGGCCGCTCAATGAGCAGTTCTTC
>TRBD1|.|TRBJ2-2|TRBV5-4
CASSNNRDRPPGGELFF
TGTGCCAGCAGCAACAACCGGGACAGGCCCCCGGGCGGGGAGCTGTTTTTT
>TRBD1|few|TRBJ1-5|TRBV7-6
CASSVGQGAQPQHF
TGTGCCAGCAGTGTAGGACAGGGGGCGCAGCCCCAGCATTTT
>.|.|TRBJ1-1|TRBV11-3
CASSLEANTEAFF
TGTGCCAGCAGCTTAGAGGCAAACACTGAAGCTTTCTTT
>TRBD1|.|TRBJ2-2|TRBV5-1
CASSLYTGGSTGELFF
TGCGCCAGCAGCTTGTACACAGGGGGAAGCACCGGGGAGCTGTTTTTT
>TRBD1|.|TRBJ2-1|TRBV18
CASSPRDRVVVNEQFF
TGTGCCAGCTCACCACGGGACAGGGTAGTAGTCAATGAGCAGTTCTTC
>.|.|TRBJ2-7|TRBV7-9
CASSPSYGEQYF
TGTGCCAGCAGCCCATCCTATGGCGAGCAGTACTTC
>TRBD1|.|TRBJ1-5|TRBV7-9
CASSLAPGGYDQPQHF
TGTGCCAGCAGCTTAGCCCCAGGGGGCTATGATCAGCCCCAGCATTTT
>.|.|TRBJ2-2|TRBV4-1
CASSQVGSGLGTGELFF
TGCGCCAGCAGCCAGGTCGGATCAGGGTTGGGCACCGGGGAGCTGTTTTTT
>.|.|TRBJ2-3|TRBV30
CAWSDLGGDTQYF
TGTGCCTGGAGTGATCTAGGAGGAGATACGCAGTATTTT
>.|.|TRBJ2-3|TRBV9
CASSVDGKGGDTQYF
TGTGCCAGCAGCGTAGATGGAAAAGGGGGGGATACGCAGTATTTT
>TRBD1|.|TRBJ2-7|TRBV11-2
CASSLRLQGASYEQYF
TGTGCCAGCAGCCTACGCTTACAGGGGGCTTCCTACGAGCAGTACTTC
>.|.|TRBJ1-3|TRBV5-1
CASSLGHRNTIYF
TGCGCCAGCAGCTTGGGACATCGAAACACCATATATTTT
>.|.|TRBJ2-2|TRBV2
CASTRRDGTGELFF
TGTGCCAGCACCCGGCGGGACGGGACCGGGGAGCTGTTTTTT
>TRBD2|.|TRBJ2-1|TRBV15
CATSRGQRAGLRNEQFF
TGTGCCACCAGCAGGGGCCAGAGAGCGGGGCTTAGGAATGAGCAGTTCTTC
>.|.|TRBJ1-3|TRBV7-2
CASSLWVGAGNTIYF
TGTGCCAGCAGCTTATGGGTAGGGGCTGGAAACACCATATATTTT
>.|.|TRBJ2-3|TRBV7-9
CASSLVQGLISTDTQYF
TGTGCCAGCAGCTTAGTGCAGGGGCTTATAAGCACAGATACGCAGTATTTT
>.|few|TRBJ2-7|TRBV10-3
CAIRTEYEQYF
TGTGCCATCAGGACAGAGTACGAGCAGTACTTC
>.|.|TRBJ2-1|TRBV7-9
CASSLRGFSYNEQFF
TGTGCCAGCAGCTTACGAGGGTTTAGCTACAATGAGCAGTTCTTC
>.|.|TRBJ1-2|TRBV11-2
CASSLAIGRRDYGYTF
TGTGCCAGCAGCTTAGCTATAGGTAGGAGGGACTATGGCTACACCTTC
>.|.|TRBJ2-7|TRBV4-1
CASSQVGAYEQYF
TGCGCCAGCAGCCAAGTTGGGGCGTACGAGCAGTACTTC
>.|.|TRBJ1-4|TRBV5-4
CASSLGPEGIATNEKLFF
TGTGCCAGCAGCTTGGGGCCCGAAGGGATTGCAACTAATGAAAAACTGTTTTTT
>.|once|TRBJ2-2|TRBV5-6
CASSPVGGAVPGELFF
TGTGCCAGCAGCCCGGTGGGGGGCGCTGTCCCCGGGGAGCTGTTTTTT